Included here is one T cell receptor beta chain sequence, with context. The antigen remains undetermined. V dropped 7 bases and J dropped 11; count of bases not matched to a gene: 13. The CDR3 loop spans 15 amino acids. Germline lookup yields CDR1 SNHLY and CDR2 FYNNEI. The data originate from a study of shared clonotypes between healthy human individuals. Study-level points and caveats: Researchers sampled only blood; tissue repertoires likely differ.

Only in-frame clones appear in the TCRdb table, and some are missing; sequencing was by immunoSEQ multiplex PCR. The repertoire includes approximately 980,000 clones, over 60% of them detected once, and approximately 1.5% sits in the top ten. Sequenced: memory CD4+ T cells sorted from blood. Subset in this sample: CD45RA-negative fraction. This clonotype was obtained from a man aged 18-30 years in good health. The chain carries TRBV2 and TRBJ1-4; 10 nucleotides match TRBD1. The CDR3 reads CASKHDRGLSEKLFF. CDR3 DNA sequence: TGTGCCAGCAAACACGACAGGGGGCTGTCAGAGAAACTGTTTTTT.